This TCR beta chain was recorded in a study of T cells after yellow fever vaccination. This clonotype was counted only a few times. Its antigen is still unknown. This CDR3 is 15 amino acids long. CDR1 MNHEY and CDR2 SVGEGT come from the germline V gene. V was pared by 0 bases and J by 6 bases, with 14 bases between. MiXCR, run by TCRdb on the 5' RACE reads, gives a single entry per CDR3 protein. The table lists a few hundred thousand distinct CDR3 sequences, 17% of them singletons, with roughly 17% in the top ten. General study results and limits: The booster saw the reappearance of most primary-vaccination clones (96% CD4, about 88% CD8). Abundant bulk-derived clonotypes could contaminate FACS-sorted repertoires.

The chain links TRBV6-2 or TRBV6-3 to TRBJ1-2, with a weak D call TRBD1 (6 bases). This clonotype originated in a young man who received the YFV17D yellow fever vaccine. Specimen: PBMCs, collected about 5 days after the first yellow fever vaccination. CDR3 in DNA: TGTGCCAGCAGTTACTCGATGGGCAGGGGCGATGGCTACACCTTC. Translation: CASSYSMGRGDGYTF.